These 23 T cell receptor beta chains came from one sample sequenced in a study of cytomegalovirus exposure and HLA in healthy donors (dated by TCRdb to 2016 to 2017). Libraries were constructed by the immunoSEQ multiplex PCR assay. A mixture of 60 forward primers for TCR Vbeta segments and 13 reverse primers for TCR Jbeta segments was used in the multiplex PCR. The immuneACCESS repertoire file appears here via TCRdb, limited to in-frame rearrangements. These files lack a portion of the clones; in checked studies, under half of the deficit traces to unresolved V genes, and the cause of the others is not known. A total of fewer than 130,000 clones appear in this sample, around three quarters of them only once. Roughly 5% of the sample rests with the top ten. The sequenced sample consisted of PBMCs. Receptors originate from a female donor in good health and CMV-seropositive.

V is TRBV21-1 and J is TRBJ1-5; TRBD1, the table's D call, was not compared with the DNA. TRBV21-1 is deemed a pseudogene. The CDR3 loop spans 20 amino acids. The CDR3 DNA sequence: TGTGCCAGCAGCGCTACGGGGACAGGGGGTTTAATTATAGGCAATCAGCCCCAGCATTTT. Translating it yields CASSATGTGGLIIGNQPQHF.

The chain recombines TRBV19 with TRBJ2-1; 8 nucleotides align to TRBD2. This CDR3 has 14 amino acids. Germline loops: CDR1 LNHDA, CDR2 SQIVND (reference sequence). The ends lost 6 bases at V and 3 bases at J; junction bases unmatched: 4. This chain's CDR3 is CASRGSGSYNEQFF. DNA for the CDR3: TGTGCCAGTAGGGGGAGCGGGAGCTACAATGAGCAGTTCTTC.

This clone was counted between two and nine times. The chain carries TRBV12-5 and TRBJ2-1; D ambiguous. Trimming stripped 1 base from V and 4 bases from J, with 5 bases between. Per the germline V gene, CDR1 is LGHNT and CDR2 is FRNRAP. This CDR3 region has 13 residues. In DNA form, the CDR3 reads TGTGCTAGTGGTTTGGGAGGTTACAATGAGCAGTTCTTC. Its translation is CASGLGGYNEQFF.

This rearrangement joins TRBV5-1 to TRBJ2-7; 8 nucleotides align to TRBD1. This CDR3 contains 14 residues. V lost 1 base, J lost 5 bases, and 5 bases stayed unmatched. In germline, CDR1 is SGHRS, CDR2 YFSETQ. CDR3 nucleotide sequence: TGCGCCAGCAGCTTGAGTGCAGGGGGCGACGAGCAGTACTTC. Amino acid sequence: CASSLSAGGDEQYF.

The chain carries TRBV5-1 and TRBJ1-1, with D possibly matching TRBD1 (6 bases). The CDR3 spans 14 residues. V gave up 0 bases and J gave up 8 bases, with 14 bases separating them. Germline V gene sequence: CDR1 SGHRS, CDR2 YFSETQ. CDR3 DNA sequence: TGCGCCAGCAGCTTGGATGGTCGGCAGGGGGAAGCTTTCTTT. Its translation is CASSLDGRQGEAFF. The full variable domain, in which reference TRBV5-1 and TRBJ1-1 provide the parts outside the CDR3, is KAGVTQTPRYLIKTRGQQVTLSCSPISGHRSVSWYQQTPGQGLQFLFEYFSETQRNKGNFPGRFSGRQFSNSRSEMNVSTLELGDSALYLCASSLDGRQGEAFFGQGTRLTVV.

The rearrangement uses TRBV4-2 and TRBJ2-3; D unresolved. The germline V gene has CDR1 LGHNA and CDR2 YNFKEQ. The CDR3 totals 18 residues. V dropped 0 bases and J dropped 0 bases, with 16 bases sitting between them. The CDR3 DNA is TGTGCCAGCAGCCAAGAGGTAACGCGGCGAACTAGCACAGATACGCAGTATTTT. This codes for CASSQEVTRRTSTDTQYF.

The chain has TRBV7-3 and TRBJ2-1; tentative D call: TRBD2 (6 bases). Germline lookup yields CDR1 SGHTA and CDR2 FQGTGA. V was clipped by 4 bases and J by 4 bases, with 17 bases between them. This CDR3 contains 16 residues. The CDR3 nucleotides read TGTGCCAGCAGCTCTACGGGCCCTGGAGGGTACAATGAGCAGTTCTTC. This translates into CASSSTGPGGYNEQFF.

The chain uses TRBV7-2 and TRBJ1-5; D might be TRBD1 (6 bases). Germline V gene lookup returns CDR1 SGHTA and CDR2 FQGNSA. This CDR3 is 13 amino acids long. Deletions cut 8 bases from V and 1 base from J, with 9 bases between. The CDR3 spells CASGDRSNQPQHF. In DNA, the CDR3 is TGTGCCAGCGGAGACAGGAGCAATCAGCCCCAGCATTTT.

The gene calls are TRBV7-8 and TRBJ2-1; 8 bases match TRBD2. CDR3 length: 15 amino acids. Germline lookup yields CDR1 SGHVS and CDR2 FQNEAQ. J lost 3 bases, V lost 3 bases, and 4 bases had no gene match. CDR3 loop: CASSFELAGYNEQFF. In DNA form, the CDR3 reads TGTGCCAGCAGCTTTGAGCTAGCGGGCTACAATGAGCAGTTCTTC.

This chain uses TRBV18 with TRBJ2-5; D remains ambiguous. The CDR3 is made up of 13 amino acids. Germline CDR1 and CDR2: KGHSH and LQKENI. Trimming left V 3 bases short and J 0 bases short, with 5 bases between. CDR3 coding DNA: TGTGCCAGCTCACCGCGAGACCAAGAGACCCAGTACTTC. Amino acids: CASSPRDQETQYF.

V is TRBV12-5 and J is TRBJ2-3; D is possibly TRBD2 (6 bases). Germline assignment: CDR1 LGHNT and CDR2 FRNRAP. V lost 7 bases to trimming and J lost 6 bases, with 17 bases between them. The CDR3 runs to 14 residues. The CDR3 is CASAPSGSGDTQYF. CDR3 in DNA: TGTGCTAGTGCCCCGTCCGGCAGCGGGGATACGCAGTATTTT. The whole variable domain, filled in from reference TRBV12-5 and TRBJ2-3, reads DARVTQTPRHKVTEMGQEVTMRCQPILGHNTVFWYRQTMMQGLELLAYFRNRAPLDDSGMPKDRFSAEMPDATLATLKIQPSEPRDSAVYFCASAPSGSGDTQYFGPGTRLTVL.

This clone was detected only a few times. The CDR3 reads CASSPLAGGPPEQYF. The CDR3 nucleotides are TGCGCCAGCAGCCCGCTAGCGGGAGGGCCTCCCGAGCAGTACTTC. The rearrangement links TRBV5-1 to TRBJ2-7; 12 nucleotides line up with TRBD2. Germline CDR1 SGHRS, CDR2 YFSETQ. V lost 4 bases and J lost 6; bases outside the gene matches: 8. This CDR3 contains 15 residues.

This clone was seen a few times. Written as DNA, the CDR3 is TGTGCCAGCTCACCGACGACAGGGGGAGGTACTGAAGCTTTCTTT. This codes for CASSPTTGGGTEAFF. This sequence joins TRBV18 and TRBJ1-1; TRBD1 agrees at 9 bases. The germline CDR1 and CDR2 sequences are KGHSH and LQKENI. The CDR3 extends over 15 amino acids. Trimming cost V 3 bases and J 5 bases; bases outside gene matches: 7.

The chain joins TRBV30 to TRBJ1-4; D is possibly TRBD1 (5 bases). Trimming cost V 2 bases and J 7 bases, with 11 bases left between them. In germline, CDR1 is GTSNPN, CDR2 SVGIG (reference sequence). This CDR3 has 13 amino acids. The CDR3 DNA sequence: TGTGCCTGGAGTCATGGGGCGCGTGAAAAACTGTTTTTT. This sequence encodes CAWSHGAREKLFF.

This chain joins TRBV7-3 and TRBJ2-2; TRBD2 agrees at 7 bases. The CDR3 contains 16 residues. Losses at the gene ends were 2 bases for V and 2 bases for J; bases not matched to a gene: 5. Germline V lookup: CDR1 SGHTA, CDR2 FQGTGA. The CDR3 is CASSLLSSGNTGELFF. The DNA for the CDR3 is TGTGCCAGCAGCTTATTATCTAGCGGTAACACCGGGGAGCTGTTTTTT.

The chain combines TRBV21-1 with TRBJ2-1; the table's D gene call, TRBD2, was not cross checked with the DNA. TRBV21-1 counts as a pseudogene. The CDR3 consists of 21 residues. CDR3 amino acids: CASSTRQKGLAGDSSYNEQFF. CDR3 coding DNA: TGTGCCAGCAGCACTCGGCAGAAGGGACTAGCGGGAGACTCCTCCTACAATGAGCAGTTCTTC.

The CDR3 DNA follows: TGTGCCAGCAGCTTTGGGGGCAGGGTCTATGGCTACACCTTC. This sequence encodes CASSFGGRVYGYTF. The V and J genes are TRBV5-4 and TRBJ1-2; D is possibly TRBD1 (6 bases). V was cut by 2 bases and J by 4 bases, with 12 bases left in between. Looked up from germline, CDR1 is SGHNT and CDR2 is YYREEE (reference sequence). CDR3 size: 14 residues.

This chain joins TRBV28 and TRBJ1-5; 7 bases agree with TRBD1. CDR1 is MDHEN, CDR2 SYDVKM, per germline. Losses at the gene ends were 8 bases for V and 3 bases for J; bases not matched to a gene: 4. The length of the CDR3 is 13 residues. CDR3 in amino acids: CASRTGTNQPQHF. The DNA of the CDR3 is TGTGCCAGCCGGACAGGTACCAATCAGCCCCAGCATTTT.

The table lists this clone with a few counts. This sequence joins TRBV27 and TRBJ2-1; a weak D match, TRBD2 (6 bases). The CDR3 extends over 15 amino acids. Trimming removed 6 bases at V and 4 bases at J, with 16 bases between. In germline, CDR1 is MNHEY, CDR2 SMNVEV (reference sequence). CDR3 sequence (DNA): TGTGCCAGCAGCCTGCGGGAACCTGTATACAATGAGCAGTTCTTC. Protein: CASSLREPVYNEQFF.

J is TRBJ2-1 and V is TRBV7-2, with 10 bases identical to TRBD2. The V and J ends lost 5 bases and 9 bases, in that order; junction bases with no gene match: 13. CDR1 and CDR2 from the germline V gene are SGHTA and FQGNSA. The CDR3 runs to 16 residues. CDR3 coding DNA: TGTGCCAGCAGCATCGCCGGGACTAGCGAAGGGGTTGAGCAGTTCTTC. It is translated as CASSIAGTSEGVEQFF.

This clone appeared a few times. The V and J genes are TRBV6-5 and TRBJ1-1, with 10 bases fitting TRBD1. Losses at the gene ends were 0 bases for V and 4 bases for J; bases not matched to a gene: 2. Per germline, CDR1 MNHEY and CDR2 SVGAGI. CDR3 size: 15 residues. In DNA, the CDR3 is TGTGCCAGCAGTTACTCCTGGACAGGGGGCACTGAAGCTTTCTTT. As protein: CASSYSWTGGTEAFF.

This sequence joins TRBV6-5 and TRBJ2-7; 7 bases align to TRBD1. This CDR3 contains 15 residues. With 2 bases clipped from V and 3 bases from J, the junction kept 7 bases outside the gene matches. CDR1 is MNHEY, CDR2 SVGAGI, per germline. The CDR3 nucleotides read TGTGCCAGCAGTTACCGTCCGGGACAGATCTACGAGCAGTACTTC. Its translation is CASSYRPGQIYEQYF.

This clone was recorded once. This chain links TRBV11-2 with TRBJ2-1; TRBD1 matches at 9 bases. CDR1 is SGHAT and CDR2 is FQNNGV in the germline V gene. The CDR3 has 15 residues. Losses at the gene ends were 4 bases for V and 8 bases for J; bases not matched to a gene: 9. This CDR3 is CASSSQGAIVDEQFF. DNA for the CDR3: TGTGCCAGCAGCTCACAGGGGGCGATTGTGGATGAGCAGTTCTTC. Based on the CDR3 plus reference TRBV11-2 and TRBJ2-1, the full variable domain is EAGVAQSPRYKIIEKRQSVAFWCNPISGHATLYWYQQILGQGPKLLIQFQNNGVVDDSQLPKDRFSAERLKGVDSTLKIQPAKLEDSAVYLCASSSQGAIVDEQFFGPGTRLTVL.